The clone carrying this T cell receptor (beta chain) has only one observation. This sample is part of a study of T cell responses to AZD1222 COVID-19 vaccine. V lost 1 base and J 3 bases, leaving 10 bases between the germline ends. Germline lookup yields CDR1 MNHEY and CDR2 SMNVEV (reference sequence). The CDR3 has 15 residues. Assay used: immunoSEQ multiplex PCR; TCRdb lists only in-frame clones, some missing. The sample consists of 95,000 to 150,000 clones, 70% to 90% of them appearing once. The sample was peripheral blood, taken on day 0 of AZD1222 vaccination. The chain couples TRBV27 to TRBJ1-3; D is unclear. The receptor was derived from an adult in good health. The CDR3: CASSLFRGYGNTIYF. CDR3 coding DNA: TGTGCCAGCAGTTTATTTAGAGGGTATGGAAACACCATATATTTT.